One and the same sample provided the 27 T cell receptor beta chains below, sequenced in a study of T cell responses to AZD1222 COVID-19 vaccine. TCRdb's table, derived via immunoSEQ multiplex PCR, lists solely in-frame clones and lacks some. Seen here are 120,000 or so clones, about nine tenths observed once, and the top ten hold approximately 7.6%. The sequencing here drew on peripheral blood, taken on day 0 of AZD1222 vaccination. Source of these receptors: an adult in good health.

This chain links TRBV14 with TRBJ2-3; TRBD2 is a possible D gene (6 bases). V was trimmed by 5 bases and J by 2 bases, leaving 14 bases between them. The CDR3 runs to 15 residues. The V gene's germline CDR1 is SGHDN and CDR2 FVKESK. CDR3 loop: CASSYFGGITDTQYF. The CDR3 bases are TGTGCCAGCAGCTACTTCGGGGGAATCACAGATACGCAGTATTTT. Combining the CDR3 with reference TRBV14 and TRBJ2-3 gives the whole variable domain EAGVTQFPSHSVIEKGQTVTLRCDPISGHDNLYWYRRVMGKEIKFLLHFVKESKQDESGMPNNRFLAERTGGTYSTLKVQPAELEDSGVYFCASSYFGGITDTQYFGPGTRLTVL.

Of note for this clone: Different DNA sequences within this sample yield the same CDR3. The rearrangement joins TRBV6-5 to TRBJ1-1; D call uncertain. This CDR3 is 11 amino acids long. V gave up 4 bases and J gave up 5 bases, with 5 bases separating them. CDR1 and CDR2 (germline): MNHEY, SVGAGI. The CDR3 sequence is CASSSGTEAFF. The CDR3 DNA sequence: TGTGCCAGCAGTTCAGGTACTGAAGCTTTCTTT.

The rearrangement joins TRBV7-9 to TRBJ1-6; D uncertain. CDR3 length equals 15 residues. The germline V gene has CDR1 SEHNR and CDR2 FQNEAQ (reference sequence). Trimming pared 3 bases from V and 3 bases from J, leaving 9 bases between. The CDR3 nucleotides are TGTGCCAGCAGCTTTACGGACCTCTATAATTCACCCCTCCACTTT. Amino acid sequence: CASSFTDLYNSPLHF.

This clone was counted between two and nine times. The chain recombines TRBV28 with TRBJ1-5; unclear D gene. Germline loops: CDR1 MDHEN, CDR2 SYDVKM. The CDR3 covers 17 residues. The V and J ends lost 2 bases and 0 bases respectively, with 14 bases between them. CDR3 sequence reads: CASSLGRWGYSNQPQHF. In DNA, the CDR3 is TGTGCCAGCAGTTTAGGCAGATGGGGTTATAGCAATCAGCCCCAGCATTTT.

The rearrangement uses TRBV5-1 and TRBJ2-1; a weak D match, TRBD2 (5 bases). The CDR3 has 16 amino acids. Germline values: CDR1 SGHRS, CDR2 YFSETQ. The V gene lost 0 bases and the J gene lost 9 bases, with 19 bases spanning the gap. Written as DNA, the CDR3 is TGCGCCAGCAGCTTGGGGCCAGGAGGTGGGTCCGTTGAGCAGTTCTTC. As protein: CASSLGPGGGSVEQFF.

V is TRBV18 and J is TRBJ2-7, with D tentatively TRBD1 (5 bases). Germline CDR1 reads KGHSH; CDR2 reads LQKENI. Trimming cost V 2 bases and J 2 bases, with 10 bases left between them. This CDR3 comprises 14 residues. The DNA of the CDR3 is TGTGCCAGCTCACCAGGTACACAGGCCTACGAGCAGTACTTC. It codes for CASSPGTQAYEQYF.

The chain combines TRBV11-2 with TRBJ1-2; the D gene is possibly TRBD1 (5 bases). Between the trimmed V and J ends, which lost 5 bases and 7 bases, there was a span of 14 bases. In germline, CDR1 is SGHAT, CDR2 FQNNGV. CDR3 length equals 13 residues. CDR3 region: CASSPGGASGYTF. CDR3 nucleotide sequence: TGTGCCAGCAGCCCAGGCGGGGCTTCTGGCTACACCTTC.

The chain joins TRBV6-5 to TRBJ2-5; the match to TRBD2 covers 13 bases. The CDR3 loop spans 15 amino acids. The V segment lost 6 bases and the J segment 1 base; nucleotides outside the gene matches: 2. Germline CDR1 is MNHEY and CDR2 is SVGAGI. This CDR3 is CASRGLAGSQETQYF. The CDR3, as DNA: TGTGCCAGCAGGGGACTAGCGGGAAGCCAAGAGACCCAGTACTTC.

The V gene is TRBV28, the J gene TRBJ2-7, with 7 bases fitting TRBD2. The germline gives CDR1 MDHEN, CDR2 SYDVKM. The CDR3 totals 14 residues. The trim removed 7 bases at V and 6 bases at J, leaving 12 bases unmatched. CDR3 DNA sequence: TGTGCCAGCAACCATCGTCCAGGGAGGGGCGAGCAGTACTTC. Translated, it gives CASNHRPGRGEQYF.

The V call is TRBV9, the J call TRBJ1-3, with unresolved D. This CDR3 has 16 residues. Per the germline V gene, CDR1 is SGDLS and CDR2 is YYNGEE. V was trimmed by 0 bases and J by 2 bases, leaving 12 bases between them. This CDR3 reads CASSVALGEAGNTIYF. The CDR3 nucleotides are TGTGCCAGCAGCGTAGCCCTGGGAGAGGCTGGAAACACCATATATTTT.

This CDR3 is CASSLAQAGSPLHF. The CDR3 bases are TGTGCCAGCAGTTTGGCACAGGCCGGCTCACCCCTCCACTTT. The rearrangement links TRBV28 to TRBJ1-6; D is perhaps TRBD1 (5 bases). The CDR3 consists of 14 residues. The germline CDR1 and CDR2 sequences are MDHEN and SYDVKM. The V end lost 3 bases, the J end lost 10 bases, and 13 bases lay between the germline ends.

This sequence joins TRBV2 and TRBJ2-7; TRBD2 might be the D (6 bases). V was pared by 4 bases and J by 6 bases, with 16 bases between. CDR3 length: 14 amino acids. Germline V gene lookup returns CDR1 SNHLY and CDR2 FYNNEI. The CDR3 DNA reads as TGTGCCAGCAGTGGGTGGAGGGCAGCAGGCGAGCAGTACTTC. This gives the protein CASSGWRAAGEQYF.

V and J are TRBV5-1 and TRBJ2-7; 7 nucleotides agree with TRBD1. Germline loops: CDR1 SGHRS, CDR2 YFSETQ. The CDR3 is made up of 15 amino acids. V shed 1 base and J 3 bases; nucleotides not matched to a gene: 7. CDR3 amino acids: CASSLLTGNVYEQYF. CDR3 DNA: TGCGCCAGCAGCTTGTTGACAGGGAACGTCTACGAGCAGTACTTC.

V usage is TRBV28 and J usage is TRBJ1-4; 8 nucleotides match TRBD1. This CDR3 has 14 residues. J lost 1 base, V lost 8 bases, and 3 bases had no gene match. Germline loops: CDR1 MDHEN, CDR2 SYDVKM. The CDR3 protein is CASQGAGTNEKLFF. The CDR3 nucleotides read TGTGCCAGCCAGGGGGCCGGAACTAATGAAAAACTGTTTTTT.

This chain connects TRBV3-1 (or the pseudogene TRBV3-2) to TRBJ2-3; D is uncertain. Trimming shortened V by 5 bases and J by 0 bases, and 9 bases separated the two germline ends. Germline V gives CDR1 LGHDT, CDR2 YNNKEL (reference sequence). The CDR3 is 14 amino acids. As DNA, the CDR3 is TGTGCCAGCAGCTTGACCCCAAGCACAGATACGCAGTATTTT. Translated, it gives CASSLTPSTDTQYF.

V is TRBV7-9 and J is TRBJ1-2, with 8 bases that match TRBD1. CDR1 and CDR2 from the germline V gene are SEHNR and FQNEAQ (reference sequence). V lost 1 base, J lost 3 bases, and 1 base stayed unmatched. The CDR3 has 14 amino acids. DNA for the CDR3: TGTGCCAGCAGCTTAGTACAGGGGGACTATGGCTACACCTTC. Protein sequence: CASSLVQGDYGYTF. Full variable domain (rest looked up from reference TRBV7-9 and TRBJ1-2): DTGVSQNPRHKITKRGQNVTFRCDPISEHNRLYWYRQTLGQGPEFLTYFQNEAQLEKSRLLSDRFSAERPKGSFSTLEIQRTEQGDSAMYLCASSLVQGDYGYTFGSGTRLTVV.

The rearrangement joins TRBV28 to TRBJ2-7, with a weak D call TRBD2 (5 bases). Germline CDR1 reads MDHEN; CDR2 reads SYDVKM. This CDR3 contains 14 residues. Trimming removed 6 bases from V and 0 bases from J, with 12 bases in between. CDR3 in amino acids: CASSTGINSYEQYF. CDR3 coding DNA: TGTGCCAGCAGCACCGGGATAAACTCCTACGAGCAGTACTTC.

This clone appeared many times. The chain joins TRBV7-2 to TRBJ2-3; possibly TRBD2 for D (7 bases). Deletions cut 4 bases from V and 4 bases from J, with 21 bases between. Germline CDR1 and CDR2: SGHTA and FQGNSA. This CDR3 has 17 residues. The CDR3 spells CASSSPGRRGRADTQYF. The CDR3, as DNA: TGTGCCAGCAGCTCCCCGGGTAGGAGGGGGAGGGCAGATACGCAGTATTTT. The full variable domain, in which reference TRBV7-2 and TRBJ2-3 provide the parts outside the CDR3, is GAGVSQSPSNKVTEKGKDVELRCDPISGHTALYWYRQSLGQGLEFLIYFQGNSAPDKSGLPSDRFSAERTGGSVSTLTIQRTQQEDSAVYLCASSSPGRRGRADTQYFGPGTRLTVL.

The chain employs TRBV18 and TRBJ1-2; TRBD1 matches 8 bases. Germline V gene lookup returns CDR1 KGHSH and CDR2 LQKENI. The CDR3 length is 14 residues. The V and J ends lost 6 bases and 8 bases, in that order; junction bases with no gene match: 11. In DNA form, the CDR3 reads TGTGCCAGCTCCCGCGGACAGGGCCCTTGGGGCTACACCTTC. Its protein product is CASSRGQGPWGYTF.

J is TRBJ2-7 and V is TRBV14, with 9 bases matching TRBD1. J was trimmed by 2 bases and V by 1 base; bases with no gene match: 0. Per the germline V gene, CDR1 is SGHDN and CDR2 is FVKESK. This CDR3 contains 14 residues. CDR3: CASSQGTGAYEQYF. DNA for the CDR3: TGTGCCAGCAGCCAAGGGACAGGGGCCTACGAGCAGTACTTC.

The chain links TRBV5-1 to TRBJ1-2; no firm D call. This CDR3 is built from 13 residues. CDR1 and CDR2 from the germline V gene are SGHRS and YFSETQ. V was clipped by 4 bases and J by 4 bases, with 11 bases between them. The CDR3 protein is CASSPATGYGYTF. CDR3 DNA sequence: TGCGCCAGCAGCCCCGCGACGGGCTATGGCTACACCTTC.

The V gene is TRBV9, the J gene TRBJ1-1; perhaps TRBD1 as D (5 bases). From germline, CDR1 is SGDLS and CDR2 YYNGEE. V was shortened by 2 bases and J by 0 bases, with 5 bases between the two germline ends. CDR3 length equals 13 residues. The CDR3 here is CASSVTVNTEAFF. The CDR3 nucleotides read TGTGCCAGCAGCGTGACAGTGAACACTGAAGCTTTCTTT.

The rearrangement joins TRBV7-8 to TRBJ1-4; perhaps TRBD1 as D (5 bases). The CDR3 totals 16 residues. CDR1 is SGHVS, CDR2 FQNEAQ, per germline. V lost 3 bases and J 1 base, leaving 12 bases between the germline ends. The CDR3 DNA reads as TGTGCCAGCAGCTTTCGGCAGGGCGTAACTAATGAAAAACTGTTTTTT. It yields the protein CASSFRQGVTNEKLFF.

The chain recombines TRBV7-9 with TRBJ2-7; TRBD2 might be the D (5 bases). The germline CDR1 and CDR2 sequences are SEHNR and FQNEAQ (reference sequence). The CDR3 runs 14 residues. Trimming took 4 bases from V and 3 from J, leaving 13 bases between them. The CDR3 loop reads CASSSTGNYYEQYF. CDR3 DNA sequence: TGTGCCAGCAGCTCTACCGGGAACTACTACGAGCAGTACTTC.

The gene calls are TRBV19 and TRBJ2-3; the D is unclear. The CDR3 runs to 14 residues. Between the trimmed V and J ends, which lost 8 bases and 0 bases, there was a span of 12 bases. The germline CDR1 and CDR2 sequences are LNHDA and SQIVND (reference sequence). The DNA of the CDR3 is TGTGCCAGTGGCCCAGGCGGAAGCACAGATACGCAGTATTTT. This sequence encodes CASGPGGSTDTQYF.

The V gene is TRBV14, the J gene TRBJ1-1; 10 nucleotides line up with TRBD1. The CDR3 runs to 14 residues. V was clipped by 5 bases and J by 3 bases; unmatched bases: 3. Germline CDR1 SGHDN, CDR2 FVKESK. The DNA for the CDR3 is TGTGCCAGCAGCTCGGGACAGGGGTACACTGAAGCTTTCTTT. This gives the protein CASSSGQGYTEAFF.

The chain carries TRBV5-1 and TRBJ2-5; D not resolved. This CDR3 is built from 15 residues. CDR1 is SGHRS, CDR2 YFSETQ, per germline. Trimming shortened V by 0 bases and J by 3 bases, and 12 bases separated the two germline ends. CDR3 residues: CASSLAGQPEETQYF. CDR3 nucleotide sequence: TGCGCCAGCAGCTTGGCTGGGCAGCCGGAAGAGACCCAGTACTTC.